This TCR beta chain was sequenced during a study of cytomegalovirus exposure and HLA in healthy donors. General study points: According to the study, about 180 TCR beta chains were cytomegalovirus-associated.

Generated by immunoSEQ multiplex PCR, the TCRdb table keeps only in-frame clones and is missing some. The profile shows 100,000 to 120,000 clones, approximately 89% of them singletons. Comments on this clone: Its cognate antigen is unknown.

The CDR3 sequence is 18 residues long. V was pared by 3 bases and J by 2 bases, with 10 bases of the junction left unmatched. CDR1 is SGDLS, CDR2 YYNGEE, per germline. J is TRBJ2-6 and V is TRBV9; TRBD2 matches 8 bases. The receptor was isolated from a woman under 30 in good health and CMV-seronegative. Sample: PBMCs. This CDR3 is CASSAGRREVTGANVLTF. CDR3 DNA: TGTGCCAGCAGCGCCGGTCGGCGGGAGGTGACTGGGGCCAACGTCCTGACTTTC.